The subject of this entry is one T cell receptor beta chain. Its target is not known. The data are from a study of T cell repertoires in cytomegalovirus infection. At the level of the study: The study used recently identified HLA-C-restricted and well-studied HLA-B-restricted CMV epitopes. The public TCR beta signatures pointed to both CMV infection and matching HLA type.

MiXCR was run by TCRdb on the reads, yielding one entry per CDR3 protein. The table shows 830,000 or so distinct CDR3 sequences, with 30% to 35% occurring only once. The V end was cut by 1 base, the J end by 0 bases, with 7 bases between. Germline CDR1 reads SQVTM; CDR2 reads ANQGSEA. CDR3 length equals 13 residues. This rearrangement joins TRBV29-1 to TRBJ2-7; no definite D call. This TCR came from a human donor in good health (CMV status not recorded). Some clones in this sample may be carry-over from other donors' samples. Material: cultured CD8+ T cells from PBMCs, obtained from culture after CMV antigen stimulation. In DNA form, the CDR3 reads TGCAGCGTTGAAGTCGAAAACTCCTACGAGCAGTACTTC. Residues: CSVEVENSYEQYF.